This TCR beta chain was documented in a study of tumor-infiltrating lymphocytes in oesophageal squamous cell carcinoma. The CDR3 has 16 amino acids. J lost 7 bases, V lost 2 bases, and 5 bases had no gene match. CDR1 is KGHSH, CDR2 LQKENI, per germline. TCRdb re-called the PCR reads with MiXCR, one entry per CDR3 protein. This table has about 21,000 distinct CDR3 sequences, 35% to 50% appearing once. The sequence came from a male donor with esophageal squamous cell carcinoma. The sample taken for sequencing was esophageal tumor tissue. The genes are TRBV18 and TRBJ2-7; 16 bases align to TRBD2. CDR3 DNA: TGTGCCAGCTCACCAAGGGGACTAGCGGGAGGGAAAGAGCAGTACTTC. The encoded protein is CASSPRGLAGGKEQYF.